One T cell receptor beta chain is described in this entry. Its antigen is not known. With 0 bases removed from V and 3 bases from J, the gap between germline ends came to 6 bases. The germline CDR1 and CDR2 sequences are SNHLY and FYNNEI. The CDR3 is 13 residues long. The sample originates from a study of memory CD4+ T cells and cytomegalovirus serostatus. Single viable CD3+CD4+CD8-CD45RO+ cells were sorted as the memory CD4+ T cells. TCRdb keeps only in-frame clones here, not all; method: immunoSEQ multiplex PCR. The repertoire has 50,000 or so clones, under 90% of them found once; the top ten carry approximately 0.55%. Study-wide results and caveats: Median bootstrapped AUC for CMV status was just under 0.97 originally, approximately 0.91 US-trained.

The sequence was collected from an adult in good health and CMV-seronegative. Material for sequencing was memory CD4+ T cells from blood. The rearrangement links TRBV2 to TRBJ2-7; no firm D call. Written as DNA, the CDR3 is TGTGCCAGCAGTGAAGCGCACAGCTACGAGCAGTACTTC. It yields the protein CASSEAHSYEQYF.